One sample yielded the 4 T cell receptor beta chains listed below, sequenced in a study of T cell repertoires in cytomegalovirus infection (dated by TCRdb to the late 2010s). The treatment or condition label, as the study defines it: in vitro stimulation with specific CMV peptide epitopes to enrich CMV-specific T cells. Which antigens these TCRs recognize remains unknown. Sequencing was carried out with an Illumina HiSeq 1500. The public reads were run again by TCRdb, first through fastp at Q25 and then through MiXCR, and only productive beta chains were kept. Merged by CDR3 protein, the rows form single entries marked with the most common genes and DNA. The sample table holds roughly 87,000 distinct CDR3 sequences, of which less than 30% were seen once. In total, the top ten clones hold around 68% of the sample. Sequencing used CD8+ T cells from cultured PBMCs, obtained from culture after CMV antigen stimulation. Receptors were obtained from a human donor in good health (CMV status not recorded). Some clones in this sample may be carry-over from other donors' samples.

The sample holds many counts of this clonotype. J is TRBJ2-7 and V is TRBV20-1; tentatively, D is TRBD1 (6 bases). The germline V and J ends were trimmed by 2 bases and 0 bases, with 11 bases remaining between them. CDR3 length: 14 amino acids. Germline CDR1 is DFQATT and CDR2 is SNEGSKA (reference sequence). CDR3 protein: CSARLVDSSYEQYF. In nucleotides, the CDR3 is TGCAGTGCTAGATTGGTGGACAGCTCCTACGAGCAGTACTTC.

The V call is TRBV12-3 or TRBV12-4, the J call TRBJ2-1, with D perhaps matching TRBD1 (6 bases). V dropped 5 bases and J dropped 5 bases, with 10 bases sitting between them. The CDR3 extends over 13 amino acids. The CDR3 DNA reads TGTGCCAGCAGTGCCGGGACAAACAATGAGCAGTTCTTC. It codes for CASSAGTNNEQFF.

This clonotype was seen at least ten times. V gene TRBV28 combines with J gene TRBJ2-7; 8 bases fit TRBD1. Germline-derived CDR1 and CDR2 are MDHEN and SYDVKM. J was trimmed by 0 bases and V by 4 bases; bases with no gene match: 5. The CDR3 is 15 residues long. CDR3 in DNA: TGTGCCAGCAGTTGGACAGGGCAGAGCTCCTACGAGCAGTACTTC. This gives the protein CASSWTGQSSYEQYF.

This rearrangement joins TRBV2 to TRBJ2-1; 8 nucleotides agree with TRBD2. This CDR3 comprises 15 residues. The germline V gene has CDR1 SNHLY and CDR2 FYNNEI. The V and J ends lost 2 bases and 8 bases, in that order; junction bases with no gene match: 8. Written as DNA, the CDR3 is TGTGCCAGCAGTGAATCGGGGGGGGGGCGCGATGAGCAGTTCTTC. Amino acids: CASSESGGGRDEQFF.